What follows is one T cell receptor (beta chain) and its context. These data are taken from a study of OX40 agonist ivuxolimab in advanced cancers. V was clipped by 6 bases and J by 4 bases, with 12 bases between them. In germline, CDR1 is SGHTA, CDR2 FQGNSA. There are 13 residues in the CDR3. Here immunoSEQ multiplex PCR was the method, and the copy in TCRdb shows in-frame clones only, minus some. Of roughly 23,000 clones in the sample, 77% were seen once. The source is an adult with an advanced solid tumor such as melanoma, head and neck, liver or kidney cancer. This sequence joins TRBV7-2 and TRBJ1-1; D not certain. Sequencing was performed on CD4+ or CD8+ T cells sorted from blood, taken in a trial of the OX40 agonist ivuxolimab. The CDR3 loop reads CASSYLYSTEAFF. The CDR3, as DNA: TGTGCCAGCAGTTACTTATACAGCACTGAAGCTTTCTTT.